This T cell receptor (beta chain) comes out of a study of blood T cell repertoires in COVID-19. Trimming at V came to 4 bases and at J to 10 bases, leaving 17 bases not matched to a gene. The CDR3 length is 16 residues. Per germline, CDR1 LNHDA and CDR2 SQIVND (reference sequence). Measured with immunoSEQ multiplex PCR; TCRdb has only the in-frame clones, and not every one. The repertoire holds around 110,000 clones, around 83% seen once, with over 3% in the top ten. Across over 20 US areas, participants ranged in age from about 18 to 90 years. The sequence was collected from a woman in her 30s who had recovered from COVID-19. The sample consisted of PBMCs or T cells enriched from blood (not recorded which). V gene TRBV19 combines with J gene TRBJ1-2; 8 positions match TRBD1. The CDR3 loop reads CASSSLSGTGLSSYTF. In nucleotides, the CDR3 is TGTGCCAGTAGTAGTCTCAGCGGGACAGGACTCAGTTCCTACACCTTC.